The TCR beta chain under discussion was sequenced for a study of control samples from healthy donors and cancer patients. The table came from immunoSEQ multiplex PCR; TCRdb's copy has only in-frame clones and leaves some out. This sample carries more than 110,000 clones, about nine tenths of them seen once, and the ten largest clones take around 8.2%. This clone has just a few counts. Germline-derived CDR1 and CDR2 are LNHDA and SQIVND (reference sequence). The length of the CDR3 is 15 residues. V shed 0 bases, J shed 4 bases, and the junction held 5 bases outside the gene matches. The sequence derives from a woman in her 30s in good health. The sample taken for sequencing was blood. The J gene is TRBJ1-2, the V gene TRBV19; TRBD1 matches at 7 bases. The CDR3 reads CASSIDGQDLYGYTF. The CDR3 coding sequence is TGTGCCAGTAGTATAGACGGACAGGACCTCTATGGCTACACCTTC.